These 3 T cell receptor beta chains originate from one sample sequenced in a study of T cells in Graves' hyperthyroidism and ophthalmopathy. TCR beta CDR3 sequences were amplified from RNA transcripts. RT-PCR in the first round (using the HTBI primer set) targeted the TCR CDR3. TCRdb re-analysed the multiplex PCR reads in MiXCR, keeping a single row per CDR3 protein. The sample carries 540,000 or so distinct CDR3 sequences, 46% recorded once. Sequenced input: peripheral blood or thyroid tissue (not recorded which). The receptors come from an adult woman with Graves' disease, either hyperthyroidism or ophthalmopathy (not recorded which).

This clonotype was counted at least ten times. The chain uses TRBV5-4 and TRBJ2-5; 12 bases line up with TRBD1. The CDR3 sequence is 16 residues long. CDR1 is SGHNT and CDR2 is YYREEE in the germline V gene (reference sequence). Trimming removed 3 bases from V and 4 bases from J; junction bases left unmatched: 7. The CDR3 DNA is TGTGCCAGCAGCTCATATGGGGGACAGGGGGCAGAGACCCAGTACTTC. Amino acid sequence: CASSSYGGQGAETQYF. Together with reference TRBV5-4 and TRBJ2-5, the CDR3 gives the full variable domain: ETGVTQSPTHLIKTRGQQVTLRCSSQSGHNTVSWYQQALGQGPQFIFQYYREEENGRGNFPPRFSGLQFPNYSSELNVNALELDDSALYLCASSSYGGQGAETQYFGPGTRLLVL.

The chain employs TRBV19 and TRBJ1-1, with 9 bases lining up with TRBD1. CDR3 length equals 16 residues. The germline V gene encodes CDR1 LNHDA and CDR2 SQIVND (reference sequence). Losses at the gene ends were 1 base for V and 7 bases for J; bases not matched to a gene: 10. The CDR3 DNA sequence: TGTGCCAGTAGTATAGCTTCGGGTCGACAGGGGGATGAAGCTTTCTTT. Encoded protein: CASSIASGRQGDEAFF.

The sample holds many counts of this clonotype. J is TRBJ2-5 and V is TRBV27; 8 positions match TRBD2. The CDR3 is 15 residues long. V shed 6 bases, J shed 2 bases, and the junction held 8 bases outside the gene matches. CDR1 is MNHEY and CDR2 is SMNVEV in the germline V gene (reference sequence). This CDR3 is CASRTWASGQETQYF. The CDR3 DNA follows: TGTGCCAGCAGAACGTGGGCTAGCGGGCAAGAGACCCAGTACTTC.